These 9 T cell receptor beta chains were all obtained from the same sample, sequenced in a study of human T cells and chemical hapten exposure (dated by TCRdb to 2020 to 2023). The library was generated by RACE. TCRdb records NextSeq 500 as the sequencer. In TCRdb, the public reads were trimmed at Q25 with fastp and aligned with MiXCR, with productive beta chains retained. Rows matching on CDR3 protein sequence are summarized as one entry with the most common DNA and genes. The table for this sample lists 300,000 to 400,000 distinct CDR3 sequences; around 5.5% of them were counted only once. Clones ranked in the top ten supply about 2.5% of the sample. Interpreted using the paper, the time point label stands for: pre-sensitization, week 0. According to the study, the label for this sample's treatment or condition signals: therapeutic diphenylcyclopropenone sensitization with weekly scalp DPC. This material consisted of whole blood, taken in connection with sensitization to the hapten diphenylcyclopropenone (DPC). The receptors come from a woman aged 50 to 60 with alopecia areata. Some clones in this sample may be carry-over from other donors' samples.

This clonotype was counted at least ten times. This sequence joins TRBV4-1 and TRBJ2-1, with 8 bases identical to TRBD2. This CDR3 has 13 residues. The trim removed 9 bases at V and 7 bases at J, leaving 8 bases unmatched. Germline V gene data show CDR1 as MGHRA and CDR2 as YSYEKL. CDR3 sequence reads: CASQRETDNEQFF. The DNA for the CDR3 is TGCGCCAGTCAGCGGGAGACGGATAATGAGCAGTTCTTC.

This clonotype was recorded at least ten times. The chain uses TRBV20-1 and TRBJ2-3; D could derive from TRBD1 or TRBD2 (5 bases each). Trimming stripped 6 bases from V and 2 bases from J, with 24 bases between. This CDR3 spans 17 amino acids. Looked up from germline, CDR1 is DFQATT and CDR2 is SNEGSKA (reference sequence). The DNA of the CDR3 is TGCAGTGCGGATGACTTGGGGCTGTTCGGGATCACAGATACGCAGTATTTT. Protein: CSADDLGLFGITDTQYF.

The chain carries TRBV4-1 and TRBJ2-3; 9 bases fit TRBD2. Germline trimming cut 4 bases from V and 6 bases from J; bases unmatched to any gene: 5. From germline, CDR1 is MGHRA and CDR2 YSYEKL. There are 14 residues in the CDR3. Here the CDR3 DNA reads TGCGCCAGCAGCCGAGTAGCGGGAGCCGATACGCAGTATTTT. Residues: CASSRVAGADTQYF.

The V call is TRBV7-9, the J call TRBJ2-3; 10 bases are shared with TRBD2. Trimming cost V 1 base and J 6 bases; bases outside gene matches: 7. CDR1 SEHNR and CDR2 FQNEAQ come from the germline V gene (reference sequence). CDR3 length: 16 amino acids. This chain's CDR3 is CASSLEGSGRTDTQYF. CDR3 sequence (DNA): TGTGCCAGCAGCTTAGAGGGTAGCGGGAGGACGGATACGCAGTATTTT.

The table lists this clonotype with many counts. The chain employs TRBV29-1 and TRBJ2-7; 9 nucleotides line up with TRBD1. This CDR3 has 12 residues. Germline V gene lookup returns CDR1 SQVTM and CDR2 ANQGSEA. The J segment lost 6 bases and the V segment lost 3 bases, leaving 3 bases of the junction unmatched. CDR3 sequence reads: CSVDGQGPEQYF. The CDR3 DNA is TGCAGCGTTGATGGACAGGGGCCCGAGCAGTACTTC.

This clonotype was counted at least ten times. The chain has TRBV6-5 and TRBJ2-2; 10 bases are shared with TRBD2. The CDR3 has 14 residues. Germline CDR1 is MNHEY and CDR2 is SVGAGI. J was trimmed by 10 bases and V by 2 bases; bases with no gene match: 4. The CDR3 protein is CASSYSGGAVELFF. The CDR3 nucleotides are TGTGCCAGCAGTTACAGCGGGGGGGCGGTGGAGCTGTTTTTT.

There are many counts of this clonotype. The chain is built from TRBV27 and TRBJ1-1, with D perhaps matching TRBD1 (5 bases). V lost 3 bases and J lost 5, with 13 bases in between. This CDR3 spans 14 amino acids. Germline V gene sequence: CDR1 MNHEY, CDR2 SMNVEV (reference sequence). The CDR3 sequence: CASSLQVGGTEAFF. CDR3 sequence (DNA): TGTGCCAGCAGTTTGCAGGTGGGGGGTACTGAAGCTTTCTTT.

In its sample, this clonotype was seen many times. The V call is TRBV28, the J call TRBJ2-7; TRBD1 or TRBD2 may be the D gene (6 bases each). Looked up from germline, CDR1 is MDHEN and CDR2 is SYDVKM. Trimming removed 6 bases from V and 9 bases from J, with 15 bases in between. The CDR3 length is 12 residues. Here the CDR3 reads CASREGVQRQYF. The CDR3 DNA follows: TGTGCCAGCAGGGAGGGGGTCCAGCGGCAGTACTTC.

The rearrangement uses TRBV12-3 or TRBV12-4 and TRBJ2-7; D is perhaps TRBD1 (5 bases). This CDR3 region has 12 residues. Deletions cut 8 bases from V and 0 bases from J, with 8 bases between. The DNA of the CDR3 is TGTGCCAGCGGGGCCGGCTCCTACGAGCAGTACTTC. The encoded protein is CASGAGSYEQYF.